This TCR beta chain was identified in a study of cytotoxic CD8 clonotypes in ibrutinib-treated CLL. At the level of the study: Of the patients, about 12 were relapsed/refractory, approximately 15 treatment-naive and about 17 IGHV unmutated.

Germline values: CDR1 SGHRS, CDR2 YFSETQ. The CDR3 spans 14 residues. V was cut by 4 bases and J by 3 bases, with 13 bases left in between. Sequenced by immunoSEQ multiplex PCR; TCRdb stores in-frame clones only, minus some. The data contain some 150,000 clones, around 81% of them singletons. As input for TCR beta libraries, around 2.1 micrograms of genomic DNA came from cryopreserved PBMCs. The input for sequencing was PBMCs, taken after 36 months of ibrutinib treatment. The rearrangement joins TRBV5-1 to TRBJ1-2; D is uncertain. This receptor was identified in a human donor with chronic lymphocytic leukemia. This CDR3 reads CASSHGSADYGYTF. CDR3 nucleotide sequence: TGCGCCAGCAGCCACGGGTCGGCAGACTATGGCTACACCTTC.